The 15 T cell receptor beta chains below were found in one sample sequenced in a study of blood T cell repertoires in COVID-19. The table came from immunoSEQ multiplex PCR; TCRdb's copy has only in-frame clones and leaves some out. Of under 400,000 clones detected, more than 70% appear once; the ten largest clones hold over 9.5%. Material: peripheral blood. These receptors all stem from a woman under 40 with COVID-19, enrolled during active disease.

This clone appeared a single time. This chain uses TRBV5-1 with TRBJ2-2; D remains ambiguous. V was clipped by 5 bases and J by 3 bases, with 14 bases between them. Germline CDR1 SGHRS, CDR2 YFSETQ. The CDR3 spans 15 residues. The CDR3 nucleotides are TGCGCCAGCAGTCTAGGCGGTAGCCACACCGGGGAGCTGTTTTTT. Translated, it gives CASSLGGSHTGELFF.

This sequence joins TRBV19 and TRBJ1-1; D not resolved. The CDR3 runs to 14 residues. CDR1 is LNHDA, CDR2 SQIVND, per germline (reference sequence). Trimming pared 3 bases from V and 2 bases from J, leaving 10 bases between. CDR3 loop: CASSIFADNTEAFF. The CDR3 bases are TGTGCCAGTAGTATTTTCGCAGATAACACTGAAGCTTTCTTT.

This chain links TRBV2 with TRBJ1-4, with D uncertain. Trimming shortened V by 4 bases and J by 4 bases, and 7 bases separated the two germline ends. The CDR3 loop spans 13 amino acids. Germline V gives CDR1 SNHLY, CDR2 FYNNEI. This CDR3 is CASSVEGNEKLFF. The CDR3 DNA is TGTGCCAGCAGTGTAGAGGGTAATGAAAAACTGTTTTTT.

This clone has just one count. V gene TRBV7-2 combines with J gene TRBJ2-5, with 7 positions matching TRBD2. Germline loops: CDR1 SGHTA, CDR2 FQGNSA. With V trimmed by 4 bases and J by 1 base, 9 bases remained unmatched. CDR3 length equals 16 residues. The CDR3 region is CASSSPPRGIQETQYF. The DNA for the CDR3 is TGTGCCAGCAGCTCACCCCCGCGGGGGATCCAAGAGACCCAGTACTTC.

The rearrangement joins TRBV4-2 to TRBJ2-6; 8 bases are shared with TRBD1. From germline, CDR1 is LGHNA and CDR2 YNFKEQ. The CDR3 consists of 16 residues. V trimming: 5 bases; J trimming: 1 base; junction bases outside the gene matches: 4. The CDR3 here is CASSTTGGSGANVLTF. The CDR3 DNA reads as TGTGCCAGCAGCACCACAGGGGGGTCTGGGGCCAACGTCCTGACTTTC.

The gene calls are TRBV3-1 (or the pseudogene TRBV3-2) and TRBJ1-5; possible D gene TRBD1, 6 bases. The CDR3 has 14 residues. V lost 4 bases and J lost 7, with 14 bases in between. Germline CDR1 reads LGHDT; CDR2 reads YNNKEL (reference sequence). The CDR3 reads CASSRSQGWQPQHF. The CDR3 DNA is TGTGCCAGCAGCCGATCACAGGGATGGCAGCCCCAGCATTTT.

This clone was seen only once. The rearrangement joins TRBV28 to TRBJ2-7, with TRBD2 matching 10 bases. With 3 bases clipped from V and 4 bases from J, the junction kept 3 bases outside the gene matches. The length of the CDR3 is 14 residues. CDR1 is MDHEN and CDR2 is SYDVKM in the germline V gene. CDR3 protein: CASSFGTSEYEQYF. The CDR3 region has the DNA TGTGCCAGCAGTTTCGGGACTAGCGAGTACGAGCAGTACTTC.

The rearrangement joins TRBV7-3 to TRBJ2-4, with D perhaps matching TRBD2 (5 bases). V was trimmed by 2 bases and J by 0 bases, leaving 11 bases between them. Germline lookup yields CDR1 SGHTA and CDR2 FQGTGA. The CDR3 sequence is 16 residues long. The CDR3: CASSLGWEIAKNIQYF. DNA of the CDR3: TGTGCCAGCAGCTTAGGGTGGGAGATAGCCAAAAACATTCAGTACTTC.

For the CDR3, the DNA is TGTGCCTGGAGTGTCGGTGTGAACACCGGGGAGCTGTTTTTT. It translates to CAWSVGVNTGELFF. This chain links TRBV30 with TRBJ2-2, with D uncertain. The CDR3 runs to 14 residues. Germline V lookup: CDR1 GTSNPN, CDR2 SVGIG (reference sequence). V lost 0 bases and J 1 base, leaving 6 bases between the germline ends.

CDR3 nucleotide sequence: TGTGCCAGCAGCACAGGGATAAATACGCAGTATTTT. Its translation: CASSTGINTQYF. This sequence joins TRBV9 and TRBJ2-3; D perhaps matches TRBD1 (6 bases). CDR3 length equals 12 residues. Germline loops: CDR1 SGDLS, CDR2 YYNGEE. The V end was cut by 4 bases, the J end by 7 bases, with 10 bases between.

On this clone itself: This CDR3 is also generated by other DNA sequences in the sample. This sequence joins TRBV20-1 and TRBJ2-7, with a tentative D call TRBD1 (6 bases). The CDR3 has 11 residues. Trimming took 5 bases from V and 7 from J, leaving 12 bases between them. Germline V gene sequence: CDR1 DFQATT, CDR2 SNEGSKA (reference sequence). In DNA form, the CDR3 reads TGCAGTGCTTCACAGGGAAATGAGCAGTACTTC. The encoded protein is CSASQGNEQYF.

This clone was observed a single time. The V and J genes are TRBV3-1 (or the pseudogene TRBV3-2) and TRBJ2-1; TRBD2 matches at 7 bases. Germline values: CDR1 LGHDT, CDR2 YNNKEL (reference sequence). There are 13 residues in the CDR3. V lost 4 bases, J lost 6 bases, and 3 bases stayed unmatched. CDR3: CASSPLAVNEQFF. The CDR3 DNA sequence: TGTGCCAGCAGCCCCCTAGCGGTCAATGAGCAGTTCTTC.

The chain combines TRBV2 with TRBJ2-1; 8 nucleotides align to TRBD2. With 4 bases clipped from V and 1 base from J, the junction kept 0 bases outside the gene matches. From germline, CDR1 is SNHLY and CDR2 FYNNEI. CDR3 size: 14 residues. The CDR3 spells CASSASGSYNEQFF. CDR3 in DNA: TGTGCCAGCAGTGCTAGCGGGTCCTACAATGAGCAGTTCTTC. Filled out from reference TRBV2 and TRBJ2-1, the complete variable domain reads EPEVTQTPSHQVTQMGQEVILRCVPISNHLYFYWYRQILGQKVEFLVSFYNNEISEKSEIFDDQFSVERPDGSNFTLKIRSTKLEDSAMYFCASSASGSYNEQFFGPGTRLTVL.

V gene TRBV28 combines with J gene TRBJ2-1, with 7 bases fitting TRBD2. Looked up from germline, CDR1 is MDHEN and CDR2 is SYDVKM. V gave up 8 bases and J gave up 0 bases; unmatched junction bases: 16. This CDR3 is 18 amino acids long. The CDR3 reads CASVPIGEGWSSYNEQFF. The CDR3 DNA reads TGTGCCAGCGTCCCTATAGGGGAGGGCTGGAGCTCCTACAATGAGCAGTTCTTC.

This clone was counted a few times. The V and J genes are TRBV7-2 and TRBJ1-1; D unresolved. There are 15 residues in the CDR3. CDR1 and CDR2 (germline): SGHTA, FQGNSA. Trimming removed 5 bases at V and 4 bases at J, with 17 bases between. The CDR3: CASSLTRGRGTEAFF. CDR3 bases: TGTGCCAGCAGCCTCACTCGCGGACGGGGCACTGAAGCTTTCTTT.